The 20 T cell receptor beta chains below were found in one sample sequenced in a study of human T cells and chemical hapten exposure. Time point defined: patch test 1, 2 weeks after DPC sensitization. Indicated treatment: therapeutic diphenylcyclopropenone sensitization with weekly scalp DPC. MiXCR, applied by TCRdb to the RACE reads, yields one record per CDR3 protein. Here the sample spans about 340,000 distinct CDR3 sequences, under 9% being singletons. This specimen was whole blood, taken in connection with sensitization to the hapten diphenylcyclopropenone (DPC). These receptors all stem from a woman aged 18 to 35 with alopecia areata. Some clones in this sample may be carry-over from other donors' samples.

The sample holds many counts of this clonotype. CDR3: CASRGPGQDDTGELFF. Here the CDR3 DNA reads TGTGCCAGCAGGGGTCCGGGACAGGACGACACCGGGGAGCTGTTTTTT. The rearrangement links TRBV11-1 to TRBJ2-2, with 8 bases aligning to TRBD1. The ends lost 6 bases at V and 3 bases at J; junction bases unmatched: 9. Germline V gene sequence: CDR1 SGHAT, CDR2 FQDESV (reference sequence). The CDR3 runs 16 residues.

This clonotype has ten or more counts. Written as DNA, the CDR3 is TGTGCCAGCAGCAAGGGGGGGGAGACCCAGTACTTC. It is translated as CASSKGGETQYF. The rearrangement links TRBV7-9 to TRBJ2-5; D possibly corresponds to TRBD2 (7 bases). The CDR3 extends over 12 amino acids. Trimming took off 5 bases at V and 5 bases at J, with 9 bases between the two ends. Germline CDR1 SEHNR, CDR2 FQNEAQ (reference sequence).

This clonotype has just a few counts. J is TRBJ2-1 and V is TRBV12-3 or TRBV12-4, with 10 bases aligning to TRBD2. This CDR3 is 17 amino acids long. The V segment lost 3 bases and the J segment 3 bases; nucleotides outside the gene matches: 8. The CDR3 coding sequence is TGTGCCAGCAGTTTTAGATTAGCGGGGGGCGTCTACAATGAGCAGTTCTTC. Translating gives CASSFRLAGGVYNEQFF.

Many counts were recorded for this clonotype. The rearrangement links TRBV7-2 to TRBJ2-1; TRBD2 aligns across 9 bases. The CDR3 is 15 residues long. The junction had 5 bases not matched to a gene; V was cut back by 4 bases and J by 4 bases. Per germline, CDR1 SGHTA and CDR2 FQGNSA. This CDR3 reads CASSSSGERYNEQFF. CDR3 nucleotide sequence: TGTGCCAGCAGCTCTAGCGGGGAAAGATACAATGAGCAGTTCTTC.

This clonotype was seen ten or more times. The rearrangement links TRBV28 to TRBJ2-7; 7 positions match TRBD2. Germline V lookup: CDR1 MDHEN, CDR2 SYDVKM. V shed 6 bases, J shed 0 bases, and the junction held 8 bases outside the gene matches. The CDR3 is 15 residues long. Here the CDR3 DNA reads TGTGCCAGCAGCCACGGCGTAGCGGGCTCCTACGAGCAGTACTTC. This sequence encodes CASSHGVAGSYEQYF.

J is TRBJ1-5 and V is TRBV9; D possibly corresponds to TRBD1 (6 bases). Germline V gives CDR1 SGDLS, CDR2 YYNGEE. The CDR3 spans 12 residues. Trimming removed 8 bases from V and 3 bases from J, with 9 bases in between. CDR3 sequence reads: CARQGLNQPQHF. The CDR3 DNA follows: TGTGCCAGACAGGGCCTCAATCAGCCCCAGCATTTT.

This clonotype was seen at least ten times. The chain uses TRBV15 and TRBJ2-3, with TRBD2 as a possible D gene (6 bases). Germline V CDR1 and CDR2: LNHNV, YYDKDF (reference sequence). The CDR3 has 13 amino acids. Deletions cut 1 base from V and 4 bases from J, with 6 bases between. This CDR3 is CATSRGDSDTQYF. The CDR3 nucleotides are TGTGCCACCAGCAGAGGGGACTCAGATACGCAGTATTTT.

This clonotype has a count of ten or more. V gene TRBV2 combines with J gene TRBJ2-3, with D unclear. Trimming removed 2 bases from V and 6 bases from J, with 12 bases in between. The CDR3 loop spans 14 amino acids. Germline V gene data show CDR1 as SNHLY and CDR2 as FYNNEI. This chain's CDR3 is CASSEKALGDTQYF. CDR3 coding DNA: TGTGCCAGCAGTGAAAAGGCCCTGGGGGATACGCAGTATTTT.

A few counts support this clonotype. V and J are TRBV18 and TRBJ2-4; D not resolved. Trimming left V 5 bases short and J 8 bases short, with 7 bases between. From germline, CDR1 is KGHSH and CDR2 LQKENI. The length of the CDR3 is 11 residues. CDR3 residues: CASSTRDIQYF. The CDR3 DNA reads TGTGCCAGCTCAACAAGAGACATTCAGTACTTC. The variable domain in full, completed from reference TRBV18 and TRBJ2-4, reads NAGVMQNPRHLVRRRGQEARLRCSPMKGHSHVYWYRQLPEEGLKFMVYLQKENIIDESGMPKERFSAEFPKEGPSILRIQQVVRGDSAAYFCASSTRDIQYFGAGTRLSVL.

This clonotype was found a few times. The chain joins TRBV3-1 to TRBJ2-5; the match to TRBD1 covers 8 bases. The V gene end was trimmed by 8 bases and the J gene end by 5 bases; junction bases not matched to a gene: 4. The CDR3 has 12 amino acids. Germline V gene lookup returns CDR1 LGHDT and CDR2 YNNKEL (reference sequence). The CDR3 coding sequence is TGTGCCAGCGGCAGGGGGCGGGAGACCCAGTACTTC. It codes for CASGRGRETQYF.

This clonotype was seen repeatedly, ten times or more. The CDR3 protein is CASSQVNDLSYEQYF. For the CDR3, the DNA is TGCGCCAGCAGCCAAGTAAATGACCTCTCCTACGAGCAGTACTTC. The V gene is TRBV4-3, the J gene TRBJ2-7; D remains unclear. V lost 1 base and J lost 0, with 10 bases in between. The CDR3 spans 15 residues. Germline loops: CDR1 LGHNA, CDR2 YSLEER.

The genes are TRBV4-1 and TRBJ2-3; 10 nucleotides line up with TRBD2. This CDR3 has 16 amino acids. V was clipped by 5 bases and J by 3 bases; unmatched bases: 8. Germline CDR1 reads MGHRA; CDR2 reads YSYEKL. DNA for the CDR3: TGCGCCAGCAGCTCCCCACTAGCGGGGTTAACAGATACGCAGTATTTT. Protein: CASSSPLAGLTDTQYF.

This clonotype was recorded many times. The V gene is TRBV9, the J gene TRBJ1-5; D remains ambiguous. Germline CDR1 reads SGDLS; CDR2 reads YYNGEE. CDR3 length: 15 amino acids. V shed 4 bases and J shed 2 bases, with 13 bases lying between them. CDR3 residues: CASSSSGEGNQPQHF. The DNA of the CDR3 is TGTGCCAGCAGCTCATCCGGGGAAGGCAATCAGCCCCAGCATTTT.

This chain connects TRBV20-1 to TRBJ1-5; possibly TRBD1 for D (5 bases). The germline gives CDR1 DFQATT, CDR2 SNEGSKA (reference sequence). CDR3 length: 15 residues. Deletions cut 2 bases from V and 3 bases from J, with 14 bases between. CDR3 sequence (DNA): TGCAGTGCTAGAACAGGCTGGGCCGTCAATCAGCCCCAGCATTTT. It is translated as CSARTGWAVNQPQHF.

This clonotype was observed at least ten times. V gene TRBV6-6 combines with J gene TRBJ2-3; TRBD2 aligns across 7 bases. The CDR3 covers 12 residues. V trimming: 2 bases; J trimming: 10 bases; junction bases outside the gene matches: 3. Germline V lookup: CDR1 MNHNY, CDR2 SVGAGI (reference sequence). The CDR3 DNA is TGTGCCAGCAGTTACAGTCGGGAGGCGCAGTATTTT. This sequence encodes CASSYSREAQYF.

The table lists this clonotype with a few counts. This rearrangement joins TRBV6-6 to TRBJ1-2; D gene uncertain. In germline, CDR1 is MNHNY, CDR2 SVGAGI (reference sequence). V lost 1 base and J lost 0, with 6 bases in between. There are 14 residues in the CDR3. The CDR3 reads CASSYFPTNYGYTF. CDR3 nucleotides: TGTGCCAGCAGTTACTTCCCCACTAACTATGGCTACACCTTC.

This clonotype has ten or more counts. V is TRBV7-2 and J is TRBJ2-3; D unclear. The germline V gene has CDR1 SGHTA and CDR2 FQGNSA. The CDR3 spans 11 residues. The V end lost 2 bases, the J end lost 6 bases, and 3 bases lay between the germline ends. CDR3 in DNA: TGTGCCAGCAGCTTAAGGGATACGCAGTATTTT. This translates into CASSLRDTQYF.

This clonotype was found a few times. V gene TRBV4-1 combines with J gene TRBJ1-2; D possibly corresponds to TRBD1 (5 bases). The CDR3 covers 16 residues. Germline CDR1 MGHRA, CDR2 YSYEKL. Trimming took 3 bases from V and 6 from J, leaving 20 bases between them. In DNA, the CDR3 is TGCGCCAGCAGCCATCCACCCAAAGGGGATCTTAATGGCTACACCTTC. Protein: CASSHPPKGDLNGYTF.

This clonotype was seen a handful of times. This sequence joins TRBV5-1 and TRBJ1-6, with a possible D match to TRBD1 (6 bases). The ends were cut back, 6 bases at V and 8 bases at J, with 15 bases in the middle. The CDR3 runs to 14 residues. CDR1 and CDR2 (germline): SGHRS, YFSETQ. The CDR3 here is CASTNQDSDSPLHF. The CDR3 nucleotides read TGCGCCAGCACCAATCAGGACAGCGATTCACCCCTCCACTTT.

This clonotype showed up just a few times. The chain couples TRBV4-1 to TRBJ1-2, with a possible D match to TRBD1 (6 bases). Germline lookup yields CDR1 MGHRA and CDR2 YSYEKL. Trimming cost V 1 base and J 3 bases, with 12 bases left between them. The CDR3 contains 15 residues. DNA of the CDR3: TGCGCCAGCAGCCAAGCGACAGGTTTTGACTATGGCTACACCTTC. Amino acid sequence: CASSQATGFDYGYTF.